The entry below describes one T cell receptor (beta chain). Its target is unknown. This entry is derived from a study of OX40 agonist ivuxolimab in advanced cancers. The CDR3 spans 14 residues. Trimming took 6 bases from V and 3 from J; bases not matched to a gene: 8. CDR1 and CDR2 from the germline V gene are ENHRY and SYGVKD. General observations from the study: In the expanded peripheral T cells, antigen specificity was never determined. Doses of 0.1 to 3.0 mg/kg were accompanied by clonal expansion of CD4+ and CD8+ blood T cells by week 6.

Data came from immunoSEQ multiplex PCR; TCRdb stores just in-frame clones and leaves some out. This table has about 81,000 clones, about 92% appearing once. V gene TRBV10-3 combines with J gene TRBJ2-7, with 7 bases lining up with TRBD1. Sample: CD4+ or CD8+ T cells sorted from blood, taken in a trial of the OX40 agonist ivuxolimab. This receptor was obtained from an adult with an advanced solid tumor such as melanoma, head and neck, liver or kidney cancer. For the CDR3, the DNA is TGTGCCATCAGCCCATCCGGGACAGTCTACGAGCAGTACTTC. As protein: CAISPSGTVYEQYF.